The following is a T cell receptor beta chain sequence with its context. Its antigen is not known. The data are from a study of T cell responses to AZD1222 COVID-19 vaccine. Study observations and caveats: Most donors were white British and more were female, and clonal diversity was possibly underestimated.

Clones were read by immunoSEQ multiplex PCR, and TCRdb kept only the in-frame ones, dropping some. Of about 140,000 clones listed, 75% to 90% are singletons. Here the sequenced sample was peripheral blood, taken on day 0 of AZD1222 vaccination. The receptor was derived from an adult in good health.

The CDR3, as DNA: TGTGCCAGCAGCTTGGTCGACAGGGTCGGCAATGAGCAGTTCTTC. It encodes CASSLVDRVGNEQFF. The gene calls are TRBV7-8 and TRBJ2-1, with 7 bases aligning to TRBD1. J gave up 6 bases and V 3 bases, and 8 bases lay outside the gene matches. The CDR3 consists of 15 residues. Germline assignment: CDR1 SGHVS and CDR2 FQNEAQ.